This TCR beta chain was sequenced during a study of identical twins. Study-level points and caveats: In beta out-of-frame sequences, the excess sharing between twins was weaker. It was possible that invariant MAIT and iNKT cells partly confounded the zero-insertion analyses. Reduced insertions were recorded for abundant cord blood beta clonotypes, with no such pattern in memory repertoires.

TCRdb called the 5' RACE reads again in MiXCR, with one record for every CDR3 protein. The sample shows 1.5 million to 2 million distinct CDR3 sequences, less than 35% of them seen only once. This clonotype has a handful of counts. The antigen is undetermined. The CDR3 extends over 12 amino acids. Germline loops: CDR1 MNHEY, CDR2 SVGAGI. V lost 8 bases to trimming and J lost 4 bases, with 9 bases between them. Sequenced sample: cord blood. The receptor was isolated from a newborn girl in good health. This chain links TRBV6-5 with TRBJ2-1, with a weak D call TRBD2 (5 bases). The CDR3 spells CASGEGYNEQFF. In DNA form, the CDR3 reads TGTGCCAGCGGCGAGGGTTACAATGAGCAGTTCTTC.